The clone carrying this T cell receptor (beta chain) was seen a handful of times. Antigen: not known. The sample originates from a study of cytomegalovirus exposure and HLA in healthy donors. Study-wide results and limits: Data from an earlier analysis indicated that most TCR beta V segments were productive either about 87% or about 30% of the time. 164 TCR beta chains were listed as cytomegalovirus-associated. Later analysis identified about 17,000 TCR beta sequences associated with HLA alleles, using a false discovery rate threshold of 0.05.

This CDR3 spans 13 amino acids. The germline V and J ends were trimmed by 5 bases and 8 bases, with 15 bases remaining between them. CDR1 and CDR2 from the germline V gene are MDHEN and SYDVKM. Primers for the PCR totalled 60 Vbeta and 13 Jbeta. TCRdb's table, derived via immunoSEQ multiplex PCR, lists solely in-frame clones and lacks some. Of roughly 100,000 clones in the sample, 60% to 80% are singletons; the top ten hold 0.79%. The sequence was collected from a boy younger than 18 in good health and CMV-seronegative. The V gene is TRBV28, the J gene TRBJ1-2; D not certain. Sequencing was done on a sample of PBMCs. This chain's CDR3 is CASSMELWRGYTF. CDR3 nucleotide sequence: TGTGCCAGCAGTATGGAACTATGGCGGGGCTACACCTTC.